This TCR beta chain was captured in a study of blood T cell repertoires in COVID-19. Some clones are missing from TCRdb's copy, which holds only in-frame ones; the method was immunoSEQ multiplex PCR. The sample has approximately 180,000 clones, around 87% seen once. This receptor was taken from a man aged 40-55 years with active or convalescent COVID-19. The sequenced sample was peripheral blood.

The CDR3 sequence is CASSPRRLNYGYTF. The CDR3 DNA is TGTGCCAGCAGTCCCCGCAGGCTGAACTATGGCTACACCTTC. The rearrangement links TRBV27 to TRBJ1-2; D is unresolved. The CDR3 length is 14 residues. The V end lost 5 bases, the J end lost 2 bases, and 12 bases lay between the germline ends. Per the germline V gene, CDR1 is MNHEY and CDR2 is SMNVEV (reference sequence).